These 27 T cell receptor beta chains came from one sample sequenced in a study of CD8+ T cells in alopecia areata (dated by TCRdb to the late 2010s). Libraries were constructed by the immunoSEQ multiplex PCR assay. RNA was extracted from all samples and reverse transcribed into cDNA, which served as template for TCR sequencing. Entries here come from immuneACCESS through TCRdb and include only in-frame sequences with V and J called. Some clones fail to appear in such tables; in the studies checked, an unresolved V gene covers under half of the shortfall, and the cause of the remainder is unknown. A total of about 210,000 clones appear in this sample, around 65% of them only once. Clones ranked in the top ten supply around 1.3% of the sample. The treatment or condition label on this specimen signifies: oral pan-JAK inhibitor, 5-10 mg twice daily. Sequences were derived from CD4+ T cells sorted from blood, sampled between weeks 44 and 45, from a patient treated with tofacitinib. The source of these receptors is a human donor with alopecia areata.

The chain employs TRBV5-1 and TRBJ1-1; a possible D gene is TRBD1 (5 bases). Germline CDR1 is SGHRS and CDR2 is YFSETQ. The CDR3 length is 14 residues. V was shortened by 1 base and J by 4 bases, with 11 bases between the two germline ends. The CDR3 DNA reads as TGCGCCAGCAGCTTGTACCGGGGCGGCACTGAAGCTTTCTTT. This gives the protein CASSLYRGGTEAFF.

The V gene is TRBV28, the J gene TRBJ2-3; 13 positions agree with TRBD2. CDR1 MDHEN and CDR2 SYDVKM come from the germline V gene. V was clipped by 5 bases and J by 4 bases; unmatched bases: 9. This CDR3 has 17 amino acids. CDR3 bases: TGTGCCAGCAGTCCCCACACTAGCGGGGGGGCCTCAGATACGCAGTATTTT. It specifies CASSPHTSGGASDTQYF. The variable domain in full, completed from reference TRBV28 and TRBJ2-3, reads DVKVTQSSRYLVKRTGEKVFLECVQDMDHENMFWYRQDPGLGLRLIYFSYDVKMKEKGDIPEGYSVSREKKERFSLILESASTNQTSMYLCASSPHTSGGASDTQYFGPGTRLTVL.

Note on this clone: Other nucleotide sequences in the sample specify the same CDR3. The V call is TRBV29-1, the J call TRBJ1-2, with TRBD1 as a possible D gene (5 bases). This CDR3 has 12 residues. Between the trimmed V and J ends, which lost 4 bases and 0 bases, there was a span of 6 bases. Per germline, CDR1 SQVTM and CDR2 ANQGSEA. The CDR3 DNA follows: TGCAGCGTTGGGGGGGCTAACTATGGCTACACCTTC. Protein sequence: CSVGGANYGYTF.

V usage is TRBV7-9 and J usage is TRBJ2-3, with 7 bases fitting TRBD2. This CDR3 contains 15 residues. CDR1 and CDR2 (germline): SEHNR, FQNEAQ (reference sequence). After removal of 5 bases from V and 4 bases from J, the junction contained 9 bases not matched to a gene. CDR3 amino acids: CASSAAAGRADTQYF. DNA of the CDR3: TGTGCCAGCAGCGCCGCAGCGGGGAGAGCAGATACGCAGTATTTT.

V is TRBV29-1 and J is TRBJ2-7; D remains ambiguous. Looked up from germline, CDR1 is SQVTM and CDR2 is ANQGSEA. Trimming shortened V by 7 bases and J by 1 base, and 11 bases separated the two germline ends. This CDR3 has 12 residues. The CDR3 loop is CSALDTSYEQYF. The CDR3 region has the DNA TGCAGCGCCTTAGACACATCCTACGAGCAGTACTTC.

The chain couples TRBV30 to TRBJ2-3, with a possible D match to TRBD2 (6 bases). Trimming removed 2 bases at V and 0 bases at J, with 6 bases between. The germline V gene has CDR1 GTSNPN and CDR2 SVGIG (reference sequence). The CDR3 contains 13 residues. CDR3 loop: CAWSSGSTDTQYF. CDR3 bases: TGTGCCTGGAGTAGCGGGAGCACAGATACGCAGTATTTT. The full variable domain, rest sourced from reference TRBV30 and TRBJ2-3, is SQTIHQWPATLVQPVGSPLSLECTVEGTSNPNLYWYRQAAGRGLQLLFYSVGIGQISSEVPQNLSASRPQDRQFILSSKKLLLSDSGFYLCAWSSGSTDTQYFGPGTRLTVL.

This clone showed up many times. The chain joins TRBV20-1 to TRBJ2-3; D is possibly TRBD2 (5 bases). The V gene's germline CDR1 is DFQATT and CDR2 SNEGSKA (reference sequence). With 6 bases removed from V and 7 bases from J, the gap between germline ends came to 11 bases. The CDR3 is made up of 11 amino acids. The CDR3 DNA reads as TGCAGTGCAAAGCCGGACTATACGCAGTATTTT. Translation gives CSAKPDYTQYF.

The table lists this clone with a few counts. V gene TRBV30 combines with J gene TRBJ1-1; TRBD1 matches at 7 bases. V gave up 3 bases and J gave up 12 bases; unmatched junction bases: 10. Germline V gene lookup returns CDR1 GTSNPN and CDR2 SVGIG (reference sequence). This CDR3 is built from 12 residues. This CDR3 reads CAWRKTGTETFF. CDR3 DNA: TGTGCCTGGAGGAAAACCGGGACAGAAACTTTCTTT.

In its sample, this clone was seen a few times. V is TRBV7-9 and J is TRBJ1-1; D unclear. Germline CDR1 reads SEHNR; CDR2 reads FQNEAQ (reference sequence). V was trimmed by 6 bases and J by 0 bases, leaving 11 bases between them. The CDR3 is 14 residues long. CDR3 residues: CASSYSSMNTEAFF. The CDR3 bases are TGTGCCAGCAGTTACAGCAGTATGAACACTGAAGCTTTCTTT.

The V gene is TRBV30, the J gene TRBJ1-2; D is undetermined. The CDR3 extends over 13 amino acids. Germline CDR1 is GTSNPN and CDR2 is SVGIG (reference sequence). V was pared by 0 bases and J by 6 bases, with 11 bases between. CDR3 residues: CAWSVWARDGYTF. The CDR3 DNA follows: TGTGCCTGGAGTGTTTGGGCCCGGGATGGCTACACCTTC.

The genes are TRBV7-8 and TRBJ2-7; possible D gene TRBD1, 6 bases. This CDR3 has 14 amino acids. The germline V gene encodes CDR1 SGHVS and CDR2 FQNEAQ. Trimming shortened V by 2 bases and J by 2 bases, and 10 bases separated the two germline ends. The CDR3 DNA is TGTGCCAGCAGCTTACAGGGGTTGGCCTACGAGCAGTACTTC. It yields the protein CASSLQGLAYEQYF.

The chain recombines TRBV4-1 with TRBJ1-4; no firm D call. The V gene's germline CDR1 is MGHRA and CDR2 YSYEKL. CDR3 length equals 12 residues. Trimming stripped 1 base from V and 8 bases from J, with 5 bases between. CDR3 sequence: CASSQVREKLFF. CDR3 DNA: TGCGCCAGCAGCCAAGTCCGGGAAAAACTGTTTTTT.

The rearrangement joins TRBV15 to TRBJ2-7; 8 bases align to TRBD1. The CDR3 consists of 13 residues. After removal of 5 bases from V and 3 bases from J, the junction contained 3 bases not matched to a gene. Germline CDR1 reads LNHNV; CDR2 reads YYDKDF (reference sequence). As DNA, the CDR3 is TGTGCCACCAGCGGACAGGGATTCTACGAGCAGTACTTC. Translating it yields CATSGQGFYEQYF.

CDR3 nucleotides: TGTGCCAGCACAGGGAACACTGAAGCTTTCTTT. Its translation: CASTGNTEAFF. The chain couples TRBV10-3 to TRBJ1-1; TRBD1 might be the D (5 bases). The germline V gene has CDR1 ENHRY and CDR2 SYGVKD. The length of the CDR3 is 11 residues. Trimming stripped 10 bases from V and 1 base from J, with 7 bases between.

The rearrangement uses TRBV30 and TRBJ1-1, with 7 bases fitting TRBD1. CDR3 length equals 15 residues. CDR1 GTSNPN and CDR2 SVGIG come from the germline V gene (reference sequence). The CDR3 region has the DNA TGTGCGACCACAGGGGCCGGACTGCTGAACACTGAAGCTTTCTTT. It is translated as CATTGAGLLNTEAFF. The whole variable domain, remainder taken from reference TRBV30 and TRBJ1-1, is SQTIHQWPATLVQPVGSPLSLECTVEGTSNPNLYWYRQAAGRGLQLLFYSVGIGQISSEVPQNLSASRPQDRQFILSSKKLLLSDSGFYLCATTGAGLLNTEAFFGQGTRLTVV.

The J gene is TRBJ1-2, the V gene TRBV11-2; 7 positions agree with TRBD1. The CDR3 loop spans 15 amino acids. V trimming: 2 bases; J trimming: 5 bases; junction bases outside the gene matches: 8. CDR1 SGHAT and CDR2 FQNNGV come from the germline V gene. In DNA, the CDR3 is TGTGCCAGCAGCTTACAAGGGGACAGAAAGTATGGCTACACCTTC. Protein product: CASSLQGDRKYGYTF.

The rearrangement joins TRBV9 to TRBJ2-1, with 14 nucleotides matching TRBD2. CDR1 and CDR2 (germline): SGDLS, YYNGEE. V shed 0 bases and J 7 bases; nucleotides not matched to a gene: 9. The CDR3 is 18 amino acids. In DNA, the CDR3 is TGTGCCAGCAGCGTAGCTACACGGGGACTAGCGGGGGCGAATGAGCAGTTCTTC. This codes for CASSVATRGLAGANEQFF.

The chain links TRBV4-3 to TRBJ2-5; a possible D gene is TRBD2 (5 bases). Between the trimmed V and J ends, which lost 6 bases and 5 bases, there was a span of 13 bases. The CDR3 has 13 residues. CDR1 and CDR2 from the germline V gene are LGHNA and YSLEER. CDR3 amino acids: CASSPRTGETQYF. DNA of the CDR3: TGCGCCAGCAGTCCAAGGACGGGGGAGACCCAGTACTTC.

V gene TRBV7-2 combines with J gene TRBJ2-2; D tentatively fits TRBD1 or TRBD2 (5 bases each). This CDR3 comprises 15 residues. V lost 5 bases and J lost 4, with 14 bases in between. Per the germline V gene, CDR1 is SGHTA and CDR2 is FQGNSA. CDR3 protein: CASSEGTRGTGELFF. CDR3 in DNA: TGTGCCAGCAGCGAGGGAACAAGGGGCACCGGGGAGCTGTTTTTT.

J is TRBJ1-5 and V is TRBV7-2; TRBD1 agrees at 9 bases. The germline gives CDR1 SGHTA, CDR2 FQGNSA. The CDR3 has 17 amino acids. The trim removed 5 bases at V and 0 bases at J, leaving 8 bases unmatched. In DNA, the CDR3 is TGTGCCAGCAGCCCCCCCACAGGGGGCCGTAGCAATCAGCCCCAGCATTTT. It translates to CASSPPTGGRSNQPQHF.

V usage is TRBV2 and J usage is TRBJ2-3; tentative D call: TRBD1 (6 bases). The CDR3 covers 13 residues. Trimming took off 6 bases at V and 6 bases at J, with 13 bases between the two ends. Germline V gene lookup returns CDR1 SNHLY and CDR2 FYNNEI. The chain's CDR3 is CASRGHLGDTQYF. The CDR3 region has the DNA TGTGCCAGCAGGGGACATCTGGGGGATACGCAGTATTTT.

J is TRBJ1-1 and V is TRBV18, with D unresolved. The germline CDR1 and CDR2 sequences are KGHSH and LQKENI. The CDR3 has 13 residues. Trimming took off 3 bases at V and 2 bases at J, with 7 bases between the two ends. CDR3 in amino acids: CASSPLSNTEAFF. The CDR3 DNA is TGTGCCAGCTCACCCCTGTCTAACACTGAAGCTTTCTTT. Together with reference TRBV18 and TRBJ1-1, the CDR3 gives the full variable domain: NAGVMQNPRHLVRRRGQEARLRCSPMKGHSHVYWYRQLPEEGLKFMVYLQKENIIDESGMPKERFSAEFPKEGPSILRIQQVVRGDSAAYFCASSPLSNTEAFFGQGTRLTVV.

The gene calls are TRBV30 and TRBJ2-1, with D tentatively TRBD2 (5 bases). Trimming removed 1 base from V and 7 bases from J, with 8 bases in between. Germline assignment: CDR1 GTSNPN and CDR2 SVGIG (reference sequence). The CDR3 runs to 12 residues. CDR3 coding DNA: TGTGCCTGGAGTGGGACTCGTAATGAGCAGTTCTTC. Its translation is CAWSGTRNEQFF.

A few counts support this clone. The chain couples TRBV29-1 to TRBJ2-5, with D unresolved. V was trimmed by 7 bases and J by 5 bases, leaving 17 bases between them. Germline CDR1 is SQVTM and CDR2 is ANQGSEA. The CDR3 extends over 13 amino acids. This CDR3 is CSELSRVTETQYF. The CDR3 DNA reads TGCAGCGAGTTAAGTCGGGTTACGGAGACCCAGTACTTC.

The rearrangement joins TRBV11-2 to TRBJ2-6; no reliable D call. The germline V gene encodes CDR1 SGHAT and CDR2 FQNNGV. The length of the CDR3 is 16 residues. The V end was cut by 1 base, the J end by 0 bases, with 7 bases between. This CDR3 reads CASSLVVGSGANVLTF. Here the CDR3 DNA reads TGTGCCAGCAGCTTAGTGGTCGGCTCTGGGGCCAACGTCCTGACTTTC.

The CDR3 DNA is TGCGCCAGCAGCCCCGGGACACCCGACTACGAGCAGTACTTC. Translated: CASSPGTPDYEQYF. The rearrangement uses TRBV5-1 and TRBJ2-7; TRBD1 might be the D (6 bases). The CDR3 is 14 amino acids. V lost 4 bases and J 3 bases, leaving 14 bases between the germline ends. Germline CDR1 SGHRS, CDR2 YFSETQ.

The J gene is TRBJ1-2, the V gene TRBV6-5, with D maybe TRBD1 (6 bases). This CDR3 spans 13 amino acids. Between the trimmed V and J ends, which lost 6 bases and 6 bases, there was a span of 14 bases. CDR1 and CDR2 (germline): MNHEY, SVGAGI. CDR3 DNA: TGTGCCAGCAGCTATTCCCAGGGGAATGGCTACACCTTC. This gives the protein CASSYSQGNGYTF.